This T cell receptor (beta chain) was identified during a study of OX40 agonist ivuxolimab in advanced cancers. Background on the study: Hepatocellular carcinoma, melanoma, renal cell or head and neck cancer occurred in dose-escalation patients.

Trimming took off 5 bases at V and 8 bases at J, with 19 bases between the two ends. The CDR3 consists of 15 residues. The germline V gene has CDR1 SGHAT and CDR2 FQNNGV. Points from the study as a whole: Researchers report that CD8+ T cells had, on average, more expanded clones than CD4+. CD4+ and CD8+ blood T cells expanded clonally by week 6 at 0.1 to 3.0 mg/kg.

Using immunoSEQ multiplex PCR, the repertoire was profiled, and TCRdb retains in-frame clones only, with some absent. The data show just over 70,000 clones, roughly 84% seen once. This clone was counted only a few times. Its antigen is still unknown. The chain combines TRBV11-2 with TRBJ2-4; possible D gene TRBD2, 7 bases. Sample: CD4+ or CD8+ T cells sorted from blood, taken in a trial of the OX40 agonist ivuxolimab. This clonotype was obtained from an adult with an advanced solid tumor such as melanoma, head and neck, liver or kidney cancer. The CDR3 loop reads CASSPGAGEGYIQYF. CDR3 coding DNA: TGTGCCAGCAGCCCAGGGGCGGGAGAGGGGTACATTCAGTACTTC.